This TCR beta chain was identified during a study of blood T cell repertoires in COVID-19. Data came from immunoSEQ multiplex PCR; TCRdb stores just in-frame clones and leaves some out. The sample includes fewer than 250,000 clones, approximately 90% of them seen just once. CDR1 is SGDLS, CDR2 YYNGEE, per germline. With V trimmed by 3 bases and J by 7 bases, 25 bases remained unmatched. CDR3 size: 21 residues. The origin of this receptor is a man aged 50-59 years who had been exposed to COVID-19. The sequenced material came from PBMCs or T cells enriched from blood (not recorded which). The J gene is TRBJ1-6, the V gene TRBV9; 7 nucleotides line up with TRBD1. The CDR3 sequence: CASSELAGTQGKLVRNSPLHF. CDR3 DNA: TGTGCCAGCAGCGAGTTGGCCGGGACACAGGGGAAATTAGTTAGGAATTCACCCCTCCACTTT.